This passage covers 20 T cell receptor beta chains from one sample sequenced in a study of cytomegalovirus exposure and HLA in healthy donors. PCR involved 60 Vbeta and 13 Jbeta primers. Method: immunoSEQ multiplex PCR; TCRdb's copy keeps in-frame clones and lacks some. This sample has 150,000 to 200,000 clones, with around 83% found just once. Sequencing was done on a sample of PBMCs. These receptors all come from a girl aged 2 to 10 in good health and CMV-seropositive.

The chain couples TRBV30 to TRBJ1-1; perhaps TRBD1 as D (6 bases). CDR3 size: 13 residues. Looked up from germline, CDR1 is GTSNPN and CDR2 is SVGIG (reference sequence). Trimming stripped 0 bases from V and 5 bases from J, with 10 bases between. CDR3 coding DNA: TGTGCCTGGAGTGTTCTAGGGGGAACTGAAGCTTTCTTT. This encodes CAWSVLGGTEAFF.

This clone occurred once. The chain joins TRBV2 to TRBJ2-2; TRBD2 aligns across 7 bases. J was trimmed by 6 bases and V by 7 bases; bases with no gene match: 5. The CDR3 contains 13 residues. Germline-derived CDR1 and CDR2 are SNHLY and FYNNEI. This CDR3 reads CASIREDPGELFF. In DNA form, the CDR3 reads TGTGCCAGCATCCGGGAGGATCCCGGGGAGCTGTTTTTT.

The chain carries TRBV4-1 and TRBJ2-6; 7 bases fit TRBD2. The CDR3 consists of 16 residues. In germline, CDR1 is MGHRA, CDR2 YSYEKL. V dropped 0 bases and J dropped 3; count of bases not matched to a gene: 2. The CDR3 here is CASSQEAGFGANVLTF. CDR3 in DNA: TGCGCCAGCAGCCAAGAAGCGGGATTTGGGGCCAACGTCCTGACTTTC.

The chain links TRBV10-2 to TRBJ2-7; 7 bases agree with TRBD1. V shed 6 bases, J shed 2 bases, and the junction held 7 bases outside the gene matches. The length of the CDR3 is 14 residues. Germline V gene data show CDR1 as WSHSY and CDR2 as SAAADI. The CDR3: CASSGTAQTYEQYF. As DNA, the CDR3 is TGCGCCAGCAGCGGGACAGCCCAGACCTACGAGCAGTACTTC.

The V call is TRBV5-1, the J call TRBJ2-2; no clear D gene. The CDR3 is made up of 12 amino acids. The germline V and J ends were trimmed by 7 bases and 0 bases, with 4 bases remaining between them. Germline assignment: CDR1 SGHRS and CDR2 YFSETQ. CDR3: CASRPNTGELFF. The DNA of the CDR3 is TGCGCCAGCCGTCCGAACACCGGGGAGCTGTTTTTT.

The genes are TRBV2 and TRBJ1-1, with TRBD1 matching over 11 bases. There are 14 residues in the CDR3. The V gene end was trimmed by 9 bases and the J gene end by 4 bases; junction bases not matched to a gene: 7. CDR1 SNHLY and CDR2 FYNNEI come from the germline V gene. CDR3 region: CASGKGTGGTEAFF. The CDR3 DNA sequence: TGTGCCAGTGGGAAGGGGACAGGGGGCACTGAAGCTTTCTTT.

For the CDR3, the DNA is TGTGCCTGGAATTCCAGGGCCACCGGGGAGCTGTTTTTT. Amino acid sequence: CAWNSRATGELFF. The genes are TRBV30 and TRBJ2-2; perhaps TRBD1 as D (5 bases). This CDR3 spans 13 amino acids. The germline V gene has CDR1 GTSNPN and CDR2 SVGIG (reference sequence). V was pared by 4 bases and J by 4 bases, with 10 bases between.

This clone was found once. The CDR3 reads CASSVGRGNYGYTF. CDR3 DNA sequence: TGTGCCAGCAGCGTAGGGCGGGGGAACTATGGCTACACCTTC. The chain uses TRBV9 and TRBJ1-2, with a weak D call TRBD1 (5 bases). Looked up from germline, CDR1 is SGDLS and CDR2 is YYNGEE. This CDR3 spans 14 amino acids. Trimming took off 0 bases at V and 2 bases at J, with 8 bases between the two ends.

The count of this clone is one. The V gene is TRBV4-1, the J gene TRBJ2-1; 8 bases align to TRBD2. Germline assignment: CDR1 MGHRA and CDR2 YSYEKL. V shed 1 base and J 9 bases; nucleotides not matched to a gene: 8. This CDR3 has 15 amino acids. The CDR3 DNA reads as TGCGCCAGCAGCCAAGTTCCGGGAGGGGGTTTTGAGCAGTTCTTC. This translates into CASSQVPGGGFEQFF.

Here the CDR3 reads CASSFRGRRSGNTIYF. The CDR3 nucleotides are TGTGCCAGCAGCTTTCGCGGCCGCCGCTCTGGAAACACCATATATTTT. This chain links TRBV11-2 with TRBJ1-3; no clear D. The CDR3 loop spans 16 amino acids. V gave up 3 bases and J gave up 0 bases, with 12 bases separating them. Looked up from germline, CDR1 is SGHAT and CDR2 is FQNNGV.

This sequence joins TRBV15 and TRBJ1-2; D not certain. The CDR3 is made up of 14 amino acids. The V end lost 3 bases, the J end lost 3 bases, and 11 bases lay between the germline ends. Germline CDR1 and CDR2: LNHNV and YYDKDF (reference sequence). The CDR3 bases are TGTGCCACCAGCAGCAAATTGAGTGACTATGGCTACACCTTC. Translation: CATSSKLSDYGYTF.

The count of this clone is one. The rearrangement uses TRBV7-2 and TRBJ2-5; 7 bases are shared with TRBD1. This CDR3 has 14 residues. V was pared by 5 bases and J by 5 bases, with 8 bases of the junction left unmatched. Germline V gives CDR1 SGHTA, CDR2 FQGNSA. CDR3 nucleotide sequence: TGTGCCAGCAGCCCGTCCCGGGACAGCGAGACCCAGTACTTC. This codes for CASSPSRDSETQYF. The variable domain in full, with the rest retrieved from reference TRBV7-2 and TRBJ2-5, is GAGVSQSPSNKVTEKGKDVELRCDPISGHTALYWYRQSLGQGLEFLIYFQGNSAPDKSGLPSDRFSAERTGGSVSTLTIQRTQQEDSAVYLCASSPSRDSETQYFGPGTRLLVL.

This chain joins TRBV5-4 and TRBJ1-5; no firm D call. Trimming removed 5 bases at V and 3 bases at J, with 9 bases between. CDR3 length: 13 residues. The germline gives CDR1 SGHNT, CDR2 YYREEE (reference sequence). Here the CDR3 DNA reads TGTGCCAGCAGTCCGACACCCAATCAGCCCCAGCATTTT. It is translated as CASSPTPNQPQHF. Together with reference TRBV5-4 and TRBJ1-5, the CDR3 gives the full variable domain: ETGVTQSPTHLIKTRGQQVTLRCSSQSGHNTVSWYQQALGQGPQFIFQYYREEENGRGNFPPRFSGLQFPNYSSELNVNALELDDSALYLCASSPTPNQPQHFGDGTRLSIL.

This chain links TRBV5-4 with TRBJ1-4; D may be TRBD1 (5 bases). Germline V gene data show CDR1 as SGHNT and CDR2 as YYREEE (reference sequence). Deletions cut 6 bases from V and 2 bases from J, with 20 bases between. This CDR3 is 17 amino acids long. CDR3 sequence: CASTSGGSPTTNEKLFF. In nucleotides, the CDR3 is TGTGCCAGCACCAGCGGGGGGTCGCCTACCACTAATGAAAAACTGTTTTTT.

The V and J genes are TRBV30 and TRBJ1-6; 7 positions agree with TRBD1. The CDR3 length is 13 residues. V was clipped by 7 bases and J by 6 bases; unmatched bases: 6. From germline, CDR1 is GTSNPN and CDR2 SVGIG (reference sequence). CDR3 residues: CAFSGTANSPLHF. CDR3 DNA sequence: TGTGCCTTCTCCGGGACAGCTAATTCACCCCTCCACTTT.

This chain uses TRBV7-3 with TRBJ2-2; 13 bases match TRBD2. Germline loops: CDR1 SGHTA, CDR2 FQGTGA. The CDR3 is 17 residues long. V dropped 5 bases and J dropped 2; count of bases not matched to a gene: 5. CDR3 amino acids: CASSRGTSGENTGELFF. DNA for the CDR3: TGTGCCAGCAGCCGTGGGACTAGCGGGGAAAACACCGGGGAGCTGTTTTTT.

The chain has TRBV7-2 and TRBJ2-5; perhaps TRBD2 as D (5 bases). Germline V CDR1 and CDR2: SGHTA, FQGNSA. The CDR3 is 16 residues long. Trimming pared 6 bases from V and 2 bases from J, leaving 19 bases between. CDR3 amino acids: CASSGSLGLLQETQYF. CDR3 nucleotide sequence: TGTGCCAGCAGTGGGTCCCTAGGACTGCTTCAAGAGACCCAGTACTTC.

The chain employs TRBV6-1 and TRBJ2-7; the D gene is possibly TRBD1 (7 bases). CDR1 and CDR2 from the germline V gene are MNHNS and SASEGT. The ends were cut back, 6 bases at V and 1 base at J, with 10 bases in the middle. The CDR3 consists of 13 residues. CDR3 bases: TGTGCCAGCAGCGCAGGGGGGTCCTACGAGCAGTACTTC. It is translated as CASSAGGSYEQYF.

CDR3 region: CAWRDRGQGYTF. The CDR3 nucleotides read TGTGCCTGGAGGGACAGGGGGCAGGGCTACACCTTC. J is TRBJ1-2 and V is TRBV30; TRBD1 agrees at 11 bases. V trimming: 3 bases; J trimming: 8 bases; junction bases outside the gene matches: 2. From germline, CDR1 is GTSNPN and CDR2 SVGIG (reference sequence). The CDR3 is made up of 12 amino acids. The full variable domain, completed using reference TRBV30 and TRBJ1-2, is SQTIHQWPATLVQPVGSPLSLECTVEGTSNPNLYWYRQAAGRGLQLLFYSVGIGQISSEVPQNLSASRPQDRQFILSSKKLLLSDSGFYLCAWRDRGQGYTFGSGTRLTVV.

The chain is built from TRBV6-5 and TRBJ2-3, with 7 bases that match TRBD2. The germline V gene encodes CDR1 MNHEY and CDR2 SVGAGI. This CDR3 comprises 15 residues. V lost 5 bases to trimming and J lost 2 bases; unmatched junction nucleotides: 7. The CDR3 DNA is TGTGCCAGCAGTCGTGGGGACTACCTCACAGATACGCAGTATTTT. As protein: CASSRGDYLTDTQYF.